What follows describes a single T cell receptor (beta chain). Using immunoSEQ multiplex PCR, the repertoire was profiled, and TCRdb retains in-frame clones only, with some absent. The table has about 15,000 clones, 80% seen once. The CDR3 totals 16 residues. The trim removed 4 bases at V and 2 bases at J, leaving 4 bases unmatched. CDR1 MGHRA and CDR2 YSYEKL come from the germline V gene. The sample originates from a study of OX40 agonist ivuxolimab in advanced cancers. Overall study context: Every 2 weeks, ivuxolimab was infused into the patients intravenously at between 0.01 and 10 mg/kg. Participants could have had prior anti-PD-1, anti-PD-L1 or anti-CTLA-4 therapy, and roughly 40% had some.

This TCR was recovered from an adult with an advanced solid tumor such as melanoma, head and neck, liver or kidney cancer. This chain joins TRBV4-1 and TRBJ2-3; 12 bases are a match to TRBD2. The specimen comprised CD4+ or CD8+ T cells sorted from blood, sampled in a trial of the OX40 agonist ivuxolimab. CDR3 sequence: CASSLGLAGFTDTQYF. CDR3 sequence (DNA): TGCGCCAGCAGCCTAGGACTAGCGGGGTTCACAGATACGCAGTATTTT.